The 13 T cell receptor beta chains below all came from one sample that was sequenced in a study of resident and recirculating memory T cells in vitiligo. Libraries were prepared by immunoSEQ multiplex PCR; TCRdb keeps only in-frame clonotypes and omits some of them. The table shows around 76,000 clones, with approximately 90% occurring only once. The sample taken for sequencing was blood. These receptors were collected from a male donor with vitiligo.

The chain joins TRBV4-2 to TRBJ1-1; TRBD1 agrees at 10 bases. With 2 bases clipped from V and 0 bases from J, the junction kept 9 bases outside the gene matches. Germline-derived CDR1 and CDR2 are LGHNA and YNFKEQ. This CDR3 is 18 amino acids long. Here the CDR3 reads CASSQHRDRGRLNTEAFF. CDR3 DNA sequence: TGTGCCAGCAGCCAACACCGGGACAGGGGCCGATTGAACACTGAAGCTTTCTTT.

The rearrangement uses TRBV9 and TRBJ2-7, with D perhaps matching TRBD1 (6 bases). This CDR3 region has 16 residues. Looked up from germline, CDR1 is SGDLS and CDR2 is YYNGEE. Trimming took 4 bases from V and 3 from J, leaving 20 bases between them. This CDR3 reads CASSFPIGRGSYEQYF. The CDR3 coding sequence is TGTGCCAGCAGCTTCCCTATCGGCAGGGGTAGCTACGAGCAGTACTTC.

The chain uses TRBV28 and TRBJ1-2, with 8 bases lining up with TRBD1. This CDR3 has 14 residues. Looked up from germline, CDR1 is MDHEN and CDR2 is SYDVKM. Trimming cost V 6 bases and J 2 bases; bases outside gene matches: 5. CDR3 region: CASRPQGANYGYTF. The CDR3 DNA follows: TGTGCCAGCAGACCTCAGGGGGCGAACTATGGCTACACCTTC.

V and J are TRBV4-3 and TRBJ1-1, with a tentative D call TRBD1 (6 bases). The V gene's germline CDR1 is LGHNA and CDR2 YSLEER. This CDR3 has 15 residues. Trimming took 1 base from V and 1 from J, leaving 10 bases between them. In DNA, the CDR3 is TGCGCCAGCAGCCAAGGAAGGGGGGGGAACACTGAAGCTTTCTTT. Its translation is CASSQGRGGNTEAFF.

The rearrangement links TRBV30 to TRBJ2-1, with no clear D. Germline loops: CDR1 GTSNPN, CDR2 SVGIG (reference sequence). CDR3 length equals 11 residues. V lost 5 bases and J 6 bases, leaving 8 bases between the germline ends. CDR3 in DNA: TGTGCCTGGGACTCAATCAATGAGCAGTTCTTC. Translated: CAWDSINEQFF.

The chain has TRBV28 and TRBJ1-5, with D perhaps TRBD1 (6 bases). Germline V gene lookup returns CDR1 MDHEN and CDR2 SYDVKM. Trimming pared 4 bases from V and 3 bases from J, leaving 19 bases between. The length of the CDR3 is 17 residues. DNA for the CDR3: TGTGCCAGCAGTTCCCCCCGCGGACAGACCCTCAATCAGCCCCAGCATTTT. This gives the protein CASSSPRGQTLNQPQHF.

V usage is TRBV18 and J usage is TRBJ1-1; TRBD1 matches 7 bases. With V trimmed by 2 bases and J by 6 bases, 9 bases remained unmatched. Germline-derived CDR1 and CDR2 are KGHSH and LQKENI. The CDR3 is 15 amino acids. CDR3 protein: CASSPSSQGGPEAFF. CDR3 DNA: TGTGCCAGCTCACCATCCTCTCAGGGGGGCCCTGAAGCTTTCTTT.

CDR3 bases: TGTGCCAGCAGCGAGGGGGCCACCGGGTGGTACTACGAGCAGTACTTC. Translation: CASSEGATGWYYEQYF. The chain combines TRBV5-6 with TRBJ2-7; 7 bases are a match to TRBD1. The CDR3 is 16 amino acids. The germline V gene has CDR1 SGHDT and CDR2 YYEEEE. Germline trimming cut 4 bases from V and 3 bases from J; bases unmatched to any gene: 13.

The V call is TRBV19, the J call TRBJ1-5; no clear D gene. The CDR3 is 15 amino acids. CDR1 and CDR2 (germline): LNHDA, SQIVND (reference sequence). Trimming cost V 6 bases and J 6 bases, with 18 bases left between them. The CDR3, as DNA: TGTGCCAGTAGCCCCGACGGGCTAGCGGGTCAGCCCCAGCATTTT. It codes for CASSPDGLAGQPQHF.

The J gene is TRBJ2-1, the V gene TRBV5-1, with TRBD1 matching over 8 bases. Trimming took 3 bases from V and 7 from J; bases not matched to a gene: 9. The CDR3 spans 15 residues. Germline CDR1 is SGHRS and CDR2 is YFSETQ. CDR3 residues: CASSWAGGAGNEQFF. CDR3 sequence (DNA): TGCGCCAGCAGCTGGGCAGGGGGCGCGGGGAATGAGCAGTTCTTC.

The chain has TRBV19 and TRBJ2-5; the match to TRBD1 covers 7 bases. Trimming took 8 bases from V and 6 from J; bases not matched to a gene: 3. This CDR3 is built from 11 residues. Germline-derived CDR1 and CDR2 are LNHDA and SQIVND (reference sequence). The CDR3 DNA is TGTGCCAGTGGGACAGCACAGACCCAGTACTTC. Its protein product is CASGTAQTQYF.

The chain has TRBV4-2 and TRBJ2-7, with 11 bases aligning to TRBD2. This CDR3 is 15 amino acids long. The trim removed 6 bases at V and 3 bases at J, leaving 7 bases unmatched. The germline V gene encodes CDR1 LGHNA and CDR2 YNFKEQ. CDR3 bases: TGTGCCAGCAGAGATGGGACTAGCGGTCGCTACGAGCAGTACTTC. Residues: CASRDGTSGRYEQYF.

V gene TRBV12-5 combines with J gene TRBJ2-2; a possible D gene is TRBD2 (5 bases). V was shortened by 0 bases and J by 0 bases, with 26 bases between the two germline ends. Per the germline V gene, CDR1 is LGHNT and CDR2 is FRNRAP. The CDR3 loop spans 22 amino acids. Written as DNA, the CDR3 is TGTGCTAGTGGTTTGGTACATATCGACATCGGGATCAAAGTTACGAACACCGGGGAGCTGTTTTTT. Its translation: CASGLVHIDIGIKVTNTGELFF.